Below, 28 T cell receptor beta chains from the same sample are listed, as sequenced in a study of response to subunit inactivated influenza vaccine. TCRdb redid the calling of the RT-PCR reads with MiXCR, one entry per CDR3 protein. The data show 550,000 to 650,000 distinct CDR3 sequences, about 11% seen once. This sample comprised PBMCs from blood, obtained on the day of vaccination. Receptors originate from a man aged 50 or older who received an inactivated influenza vaccine.

This clonotype was found a few times. J is TRBJ1-2 and V is TRBV3-1; no firm D call. Germline values: CDR1 LGHDT, CDR2 YNNKEL (reference sequence). Trimming took off 4 bases at V and 6 bases at J, with 18 bases between the two ends. The CDR3 totals 15 residues. The CDR3 DNA sequence: TGTGCCAGCAGCCCATCGAAGTTTGTTTCCGATGGCTACACCTTC. This gives the protein CASSPSKFVSDGYTF.

This clonotype was counted ten times or more. A junction end diverges from the germline sequence, so it may reflect a read error. This chain uses TRBV5-1 with TRBJ2-1; D not resolved. The CDR3 has 12 residues. Germline-derived CDR1 and CDR2 are SGHRS and YFSETQ. CDR3 in amino acids: CASSLKGNEQFF. CDR3 nucleotides: TGTGCCAGCAGCTTAAAGGGAAATGAGCAGTTCTTC.

This clonotype showed up just a few times. The V and J genes are TRBV5-1 and TRBJ2-5; 11 nucleotides agree with TRBD1. V shed 7 bases, J shed 5 bases, and the junction held 7 bases outside the gene matches. Germline lookup yields CDR1 SGHRS and CDR2 YFSETQ. The CDR3 sequence is 14 residues long. CDR3 loop: CASGTGGRAETQYF. CDR3 DNA sequence: TGCGCCAGCGGGACAGGGGGTCGTGCGGAGACCCAGTACTTC.

This clonotype was seen at least ten times. The chain links TRBV29-1 to TRBJ2-7; D possibly corresponds to TRBD2 (6 bases). CDR1 is SQVTM and CDR2 is ANQGSEA in the germline V gene. There are 13 residues in the CDR3. The V and J ends lost 3 bases and 7 bases respectively, with 16 bases between them. The CDR3 sequence: CSVDKGGGREQYF. The CDR3 nucleotides read TGCAGCGTTGATAAGGGAGGAGGGCGGGAGCAGTACTTC.

The sample holds a few counts of this clonotype. V usage is TRBV5-1 and J usage is TRBJ1-1; D is uncertain. The CDR3 covers 15 residues. CDR1 and CDR2 (germline): SGHRS, YFSETQ. V lost 6 bases, J lost 0 bases, and 15 bases lay in between. The CDR3 here is CASTIGPNMNTEAFF. The CDR3 DNA sequence: TGCGCCAGCACCATTGGTCCCAACATGAACACTGAAGCTTTCTTT.

CDR3 sequence (DNA): TGTGCCAGCGGGACAGGGTTTTCAGATACGCAGTATTTT. Translation gives CASGTGFSDTQYF. The V and J genes are TRBV7-9 and TRBJ2-3; 9 bases agree with TRBD1. From germline, CDR1 is SEHNR and CDR2 FQNEAQ (reference sequence). V was clipped by 8 bases and J by 4 bases; unmatched bases: 4. There are 13 residues in the CDR3.

This clonotype was detected only a few times. V and J are TRBV27 and TRBJ2-1, with D possibly TRBD1 on 6 matching bases. In germline, CDR1 is MNHEY, CDR2 SMNVEV (reference sequence). The CDR3 runs 15 residues. V lost 7 bases, J lost 4 bases, and 17 bases lay in between. CDR3 region: CASNIQGSGYNEQFF. Written as DNA, the CDR3 is TGTGCCAGCAATATACAGGGATCCGGTTACAATGAGCAGTTCTTC.

There are many counts of this clonotype. CDR3 in amino acids: CASSFDSDYGYTF. The CDR3 DNA sequence: TGCGCCAGCAGCTTTGATTCTGACTATGGCTACACCTTC. The chain employs TRBV5-1 and TRBJ1-2; D remains unclear. CDR3 size: 13 residues. V lost 2 bases and J lost 3, with 8 bases in between. Germline CDR1 SGHRS, CDR2 YFSETQ.

The chain links TRBV29-1 to TRBJ2-2; 14 bases agree with TRBD2. The CDR3 has 17 residues. The germline V gene encodes CDR1 SQVTM and CDR2 ANQGSEA. The J segment lost 7 bases and the V segment lost 2 bases, leaving 9 bases of the junction unmatched. CDR3 nucleotide sequence: TGCAGCGTTGAAAGGTCGGGGACTAGCGGGGGAATCGGGGAGCTGTTTTTT. Protein: CSVERSGTSGGIGELFF.

This clonotype has at least ten counts. The chain uses TRBV7-2 and TRBJ2-3, with 9 bases matching TRBD2. Looked up from germline, CDR1 is SGHTA and CDR2 is FQGNSA. The CDR3 is 17 residues long. Trimming removed 3 bases from V and 5 bases from J; junction bases left unmatched: 12. The CDR3 bases are TGTGCCAGCAGCTTGTCCGGGACTAGCTCCTTGGTAGATACGCAGTATTTT. Translated, it gives CASSLSGTSSLVDTQYF.

For this clonotype: The junction departs from germline at one end; a sequencing error may be responsible. V gene TRBV4-2 combines with J gene TRBJ2-5, with TRBD2 matching 8 bases. The CDR3 sequence is 17 residues long. CDR1 LGHNA and CDR2 YNFKEQ come from the germline V gene. Here the CDR3 reads CASIQFLVAGGQENQYF. The CDR3 DNA follows: TGTGCCAGCATCCAGTTCCTTGTCGCGGGGGGACAAGAGAACCAGTACTTC.

This chain uses TRBV24-1 with TRBJ2-5; TRBD1 matches 7 bases. Per germline, CDR1 KGHDR and CDR2 SFDVKD. This CDR3 comprises 16 residues. Trimming took 4 bases from V and 3 from J; bases not matched to a gene: 10. The CDR3 nucleotides are TGTGCCACCAGTGACCCCGGGACAGTAATCGAAGAGACCCAGTACTTC. Translated: CATSDPGTVIEETQYF.

This chain connects TRBV6-2 or TRBV6-3 to TRBJ2-1; TRBD1 might be the D (5 bases). The CDR3 has 10 residues. Germline-derived CDR1 and CDR2 are MNHEY and SVGEGT. Trimming took 9 bases from V and 9 from J, leaving 9 bases between them. The chain's CDR3 is CARGPREQFF. The CDR3 bases are TGTGCCAGGGGGCCGCGTGAGCAGTTCTTC.

The sample holds a few counts of this clonotype. V gene TRBV30 combines with J gene TRBJ2-1; D not resolved. Germline CDR1 GTSNPN, CDR2 SVGIG (reference sequence). The CDR3 extends over 12 amino acids. Trimming stripped 2 bases from V and 5 bases from J, with 7 bases between. CDR3 coding DNA: TGTGCCTGGAGTCAGGTTAACAATGAGCAGTTCTTC. It codes for CAWSQVNNEQFF.

This clonotype has at least ten counts. This sequence joins TRBV7-2 and TRBJ2-3; the D gene could be TRBD1 or TRBD2 (7 bases each). CDR1 and CDR2 (germline): SGHTA, FQGNSA. There are 16 residues in the CDR3. V lost 7 bases to trimming and J lost 6 bases, with 23 bases between them. The DNA of the CDR3 is TGTGCCAGCATCCTATCAGGGGGGGGCGGGGTCGATACGCAGTATTTT. Its translation: CASILSGGGGVDTQYF.

This clonotype has just a few counts. This chain uses TRBV11-2 with TRBJ2-5; a weak D match, TRBD1 (5 bases). The CDR3 covers 15 residues. CDR1 and CDR2 from the germline V gene are SGHAT and FQNNGV. The germline V and J ends were trimmed by 1 base and 5 bases, with 14 bases remaining between them. The CDR3 nucleotides are TGTGCCAGCAGCTTAGCCCAGGGCCACGGGGAGACCCAGTACTTC. Amino acid sequence: CASSLAQGHGETQYF.

This clonotype showed up many times. This chain uses TRBV14 with TRBJ2-3; D is perhaps TRBD2 (6 bases). CDR1 and CDR2 from the germline V gene are SGHDN and FVKESK. The CDR3 is made up of 16 amino acids. The ends were cut back, 0 bases at V and 1 base at J, with 11 bases in the middle. CDR3 protein: CASSQDGGLRTDTQYF. The CDR3 region has the DNA TGTGCCAGCAGCCAAGATGGGGGACTCCGCACAGATACGCAGTATTTT.

The chain joins TRBV28 to TRBJ1-1, with a tentative D call TRBD1 (5 bases). CDR1 and CDR2 (germline): MDHEN, SYDVKM. V shed 8 bases and J shed 3 bases, with 22 bases lying between them. The CDR3 length is 16 residues. CDR3 in amino acids: CASSGQFTTVDTEAFF. DNA for the CDR3: TGTGCCAGCTCGGGGCAGTTTACCACCGTAGACACTGAAGCTTTCTTT.

This chain links TRBV12-3 or TRBV12-4 with TRBJ2-3; TRBD2 aligns across 12 bases. Trimming cost V 2 bases and J 8 bases; bases outside gene matches: 2. This CDR3 spans 14 amino acids. The CDR3 region is CASSLQTSGSTQYF. The CDR3 DNA reads TGTGCCAGCAGTTTACAGACTAGCGGGAGTACGCAGTATTTT.

This clonotype was observed at least ten times. CDR3 residues: CASSYDSNQPQHF. CDR3 nucleotide sequence: TGTGCCAGCAGTTATGACAGCAATCAGCCCCAGCATTTT. The V gene is TRBV12-3 or TRBV12-4, the J gene TRBJ1-5; D is unclear. CDR3 length equals 13 residues. V dropped 4 bases and J dropped 1 base, with 5 bases sitting between them.

The chain is built from TRBV20-1 and TRBJ2-1; D possibly matches TRBD1 or TRBD2 (5 bases each). Per germline, CDR1 DFQATT and CDR2 SNEGSKA (reference sequence). The CDR3 contains 18 residues. V shed 1 base and J shed 0 bases, with 19 bases lying between them. The CDR3 coding sequence is TGCAGTGCTAGAGTAGACCTCGGTGCAGGGAGCTCCTACAATGAGCAGTTCTTC. Translating gives CSARVDLGAGSSYNEQFF.

The V and J genes are TRBV10-3 and TRBJ2-7, with 12 bases aligning to TRBD2. V shed 6 bases, J shed 4 bases, and the junction held 10 bases outside the gene matches. This CDR3 is 16 amino acids long. In germline, CDR1 is ENHRY, CDR2 SYGVKD. Here the CDR3 reads CAIRKWTSGDAYEQYF. For the CDR3, the DNA is TGTGCCATCAGAAAGTGGACTAGCGGGGATGCATACGAGCAGTACTTC.

The J gene is TRBJ2-4, the V gene TRBV20-1; D is possibly TRBD1 (6 bases). The germline V gene has CDR1 DFQATT and CDR2 SNEGSKA (reference sequence). V dropped 0 bases and J dropped 6 bases, with 18 bases sitting between them. The CDR3 sequence is 16 residues long. CDR3 bases: TGCAGTGCTAGAGACAACAGGGTTCCTTCGCGAAACATTCAGTACTTC. Its translation: CSARDNRVPSRNIQYF.

The chain combines TRBV30 with TRBJ2-1, with D possibly called TRBD1 or TRBD2 (6 bases each). CDR1 is GTSNPN and CDR2 is SVGIG in the germline V gene (reference sequence). This CDR3 is 12 amino acids long. V was trimmed by 5 bases and J by 8 bases, leaving 13 bases between them. The CDR3 loop reads CAWAQGGHEQFF. The CDR3 nucleotides read TGTGCCTGGGCACAGGGAGGCCATGAGCAGTTCTTC.

The chain combines TRBV20-1 with TRBJ2-2; 10 positions match TRBD2. Trimming took 1 base from V and 5 from J; bases not matched to a gene: 7. The CDR3 contains 16 residues. Germline V CDR1 and CDR2: DFQATT, SNEGSKA (reference sequence). Here the CDR3 reads CSARGVGLAETGELFF. In DNA, the CDR3 is TGCAGTGCTAGAGGGGTCGGACTAGCGGAGACCGGGGAGCTGTTTTTT.

The chain recombines TRBV10-3 with TRBJ2-1, with D perhaps assigned TRBD1 or TRBD2 (5 bases each). V was pared by 6 bases and J by 3 bases, with 9 bases between. Germline V gene sequence: CDR1 ENHRY, CDR2 SYGVKD. CDR3 length: 13 residues. The CDR3 coding sequence is TGTGCCATCAGGGGGACCCTCTACAATGAGCAGTTCTTC. Protein product: CAIRGTLYNEQFF.

This clonotype was counted ten times or more. The V and J genes are TRBV18 and TRBJ1-3; 7 positions agree with TRBD1. The CDR3 consists of 16 residues. Per germline, CDR1 KGHSH and CDR2 LQKENI. Unmatched junction bases numbered 4, after V lost 0 bases and J lost 2 bases. The CDR3 bases are TGTGCCAGCTCACCACCTAGAGGACAGGCTGGAAACACCATATATTTT. The encoded protein is CASSPPRGQAGNTIYF. The full variable domain, in which reference TRBV18 and TRBJ1-3 provide the parts outside the CDR3, is NAGVMQNPRHLVRRRGQEARLRCSPMKGHSHVYWYRQLPEEGLKFMVYLQKENIIDESGMPKERFSAEFPKEGPSILRIQQVVRGDSAAYFCASSPPRGQAGNTIYFGEGSWLTVV.

The chain employs TRBV6-5 and TRBJ2-1, with D maybe TRBD2 (5 bases). The V gene lost 1 base and the J gene lost 9 bases, with 7 bases spanning the gap. The germline V gene encodes CDR1 MNHEY and CDR2 SVGAGI. The length of the CDR3 is 12 residues. The CDR3 bases are TGTGCCAGCAGTTACTATGGGAGTGAGCAGTTCTTC. Translation gives CASSYYGSEQFF.